This T cell receptor (beta chain) appears in the sequencing data of a study of post-analysis software for immune sequencing data. Turning to the study itself: Both relapsing-remitting and secondary progressive multiple sclerosis featured among the disease courses, as did progressive-relapsing multiple sclerosis. Points from the study as a whole: Significantly lower normalized Chao1 diversity was found in patients with multiple sclerosis relative to controls. Same-batch samples co-clustered strongly by F measure. The study found TRBV5-6, TRBV5-1 and TRBV20-1 among several TRBV segments more frequent in patients than controls.

Presence of unique molecular identifiers characterized the TCR beta cDNA libraries. TCRdb reprocessed the PCR reads with MiXCR, giving one entry per CDR3 protein. The sample lists fewer than 850,000 distinct CDR3 sequences; approximately 30% were seen once. This clonotype has a count of ten or more. What it recognizes is unknown. The CDR3 has 13 amino acids. The germline gives CDR1 MDHEN, CDR2 SYDVKM. Trimming pared 10 bases from V and 6 bases from J, leaving 19 bases between. The sequenced material came from blood. The gene calls are TRBV28 and TRBJ2-7, with D possibly being TRBD2 (5 bases). The clonotype was recovered from a girl aged 10 to 17 with multiple sclerosis. The DNA for the CDR3 is TGTGCCACCTGTAGCGTGAGTCGTAGCGAGCAGTACTTC. Encoded protein: CATCSVSRSEQYF. The variable domain in full, with the rest retrieved from reference TRBV28 and TRBJ2-7, is DVKVTQSSRYLVKRTGEKVFLECVQDMDHENMFWYRQDPGLGLRLIYFSYDVKMKEKGDIPEGYSVSREKKERFSLILESASTNQTSMYLCATCSVSRSEQYFGPGTRLTVT.